This T cell receptor (beta chain) was captured in a study of identical twins. Study outcomes and limitations: Partly confounded zero-insertion analyses could result from invariant MAIT and iNKT cells.

TCRdb reprocessed the 5' RACE reads via MiXCR and lists one record per CDR3 protein. The data contain roughly 700,000 distinct CDR3 sequences, 8.5% to 9.5% of them seen just once; the ten biggest clones take up 0.85% to 1%. Many counts were recorded for this clonotype. Antigen specificity is unknown. The CDR3 is 17 amino acids. CDR1 and CDR2 from the germline V gene are LNHNV and YYDKDF (reference sequence). Trimming removed 2 bases at V and 4 bases at J, with 17 bases between. The sample was also reused in another study, on yellow fever vaccine responses in identical twins.

Sample: PBMCs. The chain uses TRBV15 and TRBJ2-2; the D gene is possibly TRBD2 (5 bases). The sequence came from a woman aged 18-35 years in good health. This chain's CDR3 is CATSRQLSAAFTGELFF. CDR3 DNA sequence: TGTGCCACCAGCAGACAACTTAGCGCGGCATTCACCGGGGAGCTGTTTTTT.